This T cell receptor beta chain emerged from a study of OX40 agonist ivuxolimab in advanced cancers. Clones were read by immunoSEQ multiplex PCR, and TCRdb kept only the in-frame ones, dropping some. The sample records about 24,000 clones, around 83% being singletons. Trimming removed 0 bases at V and 3 bases at J, with 12 bases between. The CDR3 totals 15 residues. Germline-derived CDR1 and CDR2 are MGHRA and YSYEKL. The sequences come from CD4+ or CD8+ T cells sorted from blood, collected in a trial of the OX40 agonist ivuxolimab. This chain joins TRBV4-1 and TRBJ2-7; D unresolved. The clonotype was recovered from an adult with an advanced solid tumor such as melanoma, head and neck, liver or kidney cancer. CDR3 sequence reads: CASSQEGQPFYEQYF. The DNA for the CDR3 is TGCGCCAGCAGCCAAGAAGGTCAGCCTTTCTACGAGCAGTACTTC.